These T cell receptor beta chains were read from a single sample in a study of neurological immune-mediated disorders. TCRdb recomputed calls from the 5' RACE reads with MiXCR, one row per CDR3 protein. Found here are some 46,000 distinct CDR3 sequences, 10% to 13% of them singletons; the top ten hold about 5.4%. The material sequenced was PBMCs. These receptor sequences come from a man between 65 and 85 years old with HTLV-1-associated myelopathy (HAM/TSP). CDR3s leave out the opening cysteine and the closing phenylalanine or tryptophan. Size values are once, few and many counts, or a class for expanded clones, and some rows have none.

abundance: many; j_gene: TRBJ2-3; v_gene: TRBV20-1; CDR3aa: SAEADTQY
abundance: many; j_gene: TRBJ2-7; v_gene: TRBV28; CDR3aa: ASSWMGHEQY
abundance: many; j_gene: TRBJ2-3; v_gene: TRBV4-1; CDR3aa: ASSQPGLARTRGGHTDTQY
abundance: NA; j_gene: TRBJ2-7; v_gene: TRBV12-3/TRBV12-4; CDR3aa: ASSGQGMSYEQN
abundance: few; j_gene: TRBJ2-3; v_gene: TRBV29-1; CDR3aa: SAGQETDTQY
abundance: NA; j_gene: TRBJ2-3; v_gene: TRBV7-2; CDR3aa: ASSFGQSYTDTQY
abundance: many; j_gene: TRBJ2-3; v_gene: TRBV20-1; CDR3aa: SASEDGIRPTDTQY
abundance: many; j_gene: TRBJ2-7; v_gene: TRBV29-1; CDR3aa: SVDTGEGYEQY
abundance: NA; j_gene: TRBJ2-7; v_gene: TRBV5-1; CDR3aa: ASSFGTGTYEQY
abundance: NA; j_gene: TRBJ2-1; v_gene: TRBV20-1; CDR3aa: SATRGSSRRWNEQF
abundance: many; j_gene: TRBJ2-1; v_gene: TRBV9; CDR3aa: ASSVVGLRTYEQF
abundance: many; j_gene: TRBJ1-4; v_gene: TRBV28; CDR3aa: ASRSSLGQGEEKLF
abundance: many; j_gene: TRBJ2-5; v_gene: TRBV5-1; CDR3aa: ASSLGQLEETQY
abundance: many; j_gene: TRBJ2-7; v_gene: TRBV7-8; CDR3aa: ASSELRPYEQY
abundance: many; j_gene: TRBJ2-1; v_gene: TRBV6-5; CDR3aa: ASSSTSRANEQF
abundance: many; j_gene: TRBJ1-1; v_gene: TRBV29-1; CDR3aa: SVSQNEAF
abundance: many; j_gene: TRBJ1-6; v_gene: TRBV12-3/TRBV12-4; CDR3aa: ASGRGGNSPLH
abundance: few; j_gene: TRBJ1-5; v_gene: TRBV7-2; CDR3aa: ASSYSDNQPQH
abundance: many; j_gene: TRBJ2-2; v_gene: TRBV12-3/TRBV12-4; CDR3aa: ASSHVAGGGTGELF
abundance: many; j_gene: TRBJ1-1; v_gene: TRBV18; CDR3aa: ASSPMTGGATEAF
abundance: many; j_gene: TRBJ2-7; v_gene: TRBV4-3; CDR3aa: ASSQFQGAGEQY
abundance: many; j_gene: TRBJ2-4; v_gene: TRBV3-1; CDR3aa: ASSYLNSGAKNIQY
abundance: many; j_gene: TRBJ2-1; v_gene: TRBV12-3/TRBV12-4; CDR3aa: ASGRQGGYNEQF
abundance: many; j_gene: TRBJ2-5; v_gene: TRBV9; CDR3aa: ASSVSGTRETQY
abundance: many; j_gene: TRBJ2-3; v_gene: TRBV20-1; CDR3aa: SALKGLAGDYTDTQY
abundance: many; j_gene: TRBJ2-7; v_gene: TRBV7-9; CDR3aa: ASSATRSGGNEQY
abundance: many; j_gene: TRBJ2-7; v_gene: TRBV11-2; CDR3aa: ASSSIRGGGSYEQY
abundance: many; j_gene: TRBJ2-2; v_gene: TRBV7-2; CDR3aa: ASSLQGNTGELF
abundance: many; j_gene: TRBJ2-7; v_gene: TRBV7-2; CDR3aa: ASSSSGTVTYEQY
abundance: many; j_gene: TRBJ2-1; v_gene: TRBV27; CDR3aa: ASWIGMAGEQF
abundance: many; j_gene: TRBJ2-3; v_gene: TRBV11-3; CDR3aa: ASSTTGSTDTQY
abundance: many; j_gene: TRBJ2-5; v_gene: TRBV5-1; CDR3aa: ASSDGTSQETQY
abundance: many; j_gene: TRBJ1-1; v_gene: TRBV20-1; CDR3aa: SASWTDQGAF
abundance: many; j_gene: TRBJ2-5; v_gene: TRBV5-1; CDR3aa: ASSPHKRLAGEAPQETQY
abundance: many; j_gene: TRBJ1-1; v_gene: TRBV5-1; CDR3aa: ASSLSRTSRNTEAF
abundance: many; j_gene: TRBJ2-3; v_gene: TRBV6-4; CDR3aa: ASRGRAGETDTQY
abundance: many; j_gene: TRBJ2-5; v_gene: TRBV5-1; CDR3aa: ASSLRDPRETQY
abundance: NA; j_gene: TRBJ2-7; v_gene: TRBV19; CDR3aa: ASSYDGTAHEQY
abundance: many; j_gene: TRBJ2-2; v_gene: TRBV7-8; CDR3aa: ASSPYAGFAGELF
abundance: many; j_gene: TRBJ1-5; v_gene: TRBV20-1; CDR3aa: SAGGGENQPQH
abundance: many; j_gene: TRBJ2-7; v_gene: TRBV7-9; CDR3aa: ASSLDRVQNLRKPYEQY
abundance: many; j_gene: TRBJ1-1; v_gene: TRBV14; CDR3aa: ASRNLGEITEAF
abundance: many; j_gene: TRBJ2-2; v_gene: TRBV4-2; CDR3aa: ASSGRENTGELF
abundance: many; j_gene: TRBJ1-1; v_gene: TRBV19; CDR3aa: ASNPQGMNTEAF
abundance: many; j_gene: TRBJ1-2; v_gene: TRBV20-1; CDR3aa: SASETGTKDGYT
abundance: many; j_gene: TRBJ1-3; v_gene: TRBV12-3/TRBV12-4; CDR3aa: ASSSTSTGGGNTIY
abundance: few; j_gene: TRBJ1-1; v_gene: TRBV6-5; CDR3aa: ASSYSGGRRSTEAF
abundance: many; j_gene: TRBJ2-1; v_gene: TRBV12-3/TRBV12-4; CDR3aa: ASSFVLQGYNEQF
abundance: many; j_gene: TRBJ2-7; v_gene: TRBV25-1; CDR3aa: ASSEPRAGASYEQY
abundance: many; j_gene: TRBJ2-7; v_gene: TRBV20-1; CDR3aa: SATQLGETFYEQY
abundance: few; j_gene: TRBJ1-1; v_gene: TRBV27; CDR3aa: ASSLSGDGTEAF
abundance: few; j_gene: TRBJ2-7; v_gene: TRBV12-5; CDR3aa: ASGLVYLRAGDKREGDEQY
abundance: many; j_gene: TRBJ2-3; v_gene: TRBV6-5; CDR3aa: ASSYSLGVAGEDTQY
abundance: many; j_gene: TRBJ1-1; v_gene: TRBV4-1; CDR3aa: ASSQEGLDRNTEAF